This is a list of T cell receptor beta chains from one sample in a study of Ad26.COV2.S vaccination and SARS-CoV-2 variants. Generated by immunoSEQ multiplex PCR, the TCRdb table keeps only in-frame clones and is missing some. Of 150,000 to 200,000 clones listed, roughly 85% are singletons. Source: peripheral blood, taken after recovery from COVID-19. The source is a human donor who had recovered from COVID-19. The CDR3 runs from the conserved cysteine through the conserved F or W. The D gene is left open where the match is weak. Size values are once, few and many counts, or a class for expanded clones, and some rows have none.

TRBV3-1/TRBV3-2	NA	NA	TRBJ1-1	CASSQGSSEGAFF	TGTGCCAGCAGCCAAGGCTCCTCCGAAGGAGCTTTCTTT
TRBV7-9	NA	NA	TRBJ2-3	CASSPIQLGTDTQYF	TGTGCCAGCAGCCCGATACAGCTAGGCACAGATACGCAGTATTTT
TRBV7-9	NA	NA	TRBJ2-3	CASSFAQHSTDTQYF	TGTGCCAGCAGCTTCGCACAGCACAGCACAGATACGCAGTATTTT
TRBV5-6	NA	TRBD1	TRBJ2-2	CASSSGTETGELFF	TGTGCCAGCAGCTCCGGGACAGAAACCGGGGAGCTGTTTTTT
TRBV5-1	NA	NA	TRBJ1-1	CASSFVVWGEAFF	TGCGCCAGCAGCTTCGTAGTATGGGGTGAAGCTTTCTTT
TRBV9	few	NA	TRBJ2-3	CASSVEGTSTDTQYF	TGTGCCAGCAGCGTAGAGGGCACCAGCACAGATACGCAGTATTTT
TRBV18	NA	NA	TRBJ1-1	CASSPRLDTEAFF	TGTGCCAGCTCACCAAGACTAGACACTGAAGCTTTCTTT
TRBV10-3	NA	TRBD2	TRBJ2-2	CAISPGLAGGPATGELFF	TGTGCCATCAGCCCGGGACTAGCGGGAGGGCCGGCCACCGGGGAGCTGTTTTTT
TRBV19	NA	NA	TRBJ1-6	CAISRGLNSPLHF	TGTGCCATCTCAAGGGGACTTAATTCACCCCTCCACTTT
TRBV15	NA	NA	TRBJ2-1	CATKEGSTRDHYEQFF	TGTGCCACGAAGGAAGGGAGCACCCGCGATCATTATGAGCAGTTCTTC
TRBV20-1	NA	NA	TRBJ1-4	CSATDGEKLFF	TGCAGTGCCACCGACGGGGAAAAACTGTTTTTT
TRBV3-1/TRBV3-2	NA	TRBD2	TRBJ2-5	CASSLSAGGPETQYF	TGTGCCAGCAGCCTGTCAGCGGGGGGGCCAGAGACCCAGTACTTC
TRBV4-1	once	NA	TRBJ1-2	CASSQEIGFNYGYTF	TGCGCCAGCAGCCAAGAAATCGGGTTTAACTATGGCTACACCTTC
TRBV5-6	few	NA	TRBJ1-5	CASSGMGSNQPQHF	TGTGCCAGCAGCGGAATGGGTAGCAATCAGCCCCAGCATTTT
TRBV27	NA	TRBD1	TRBJ2-7	CASSLWAGTGGGEQYF	TGTGCCAGCAGTTTATGGGCGGGGACAGGGGGCGGCGAGCAGTACTTC
TRBV9	NA	NA	TRBJ1-2	CASSEAPGEGYGYTF	TGTGCCAGCAGCGAGGCCCCGGGGGAAGGCTATGGCTACACCTTC
TRBV9	NA	TRBD2	TRBJ2-7	CASSPSPSGGAYEQYF	TGTGCCAGCAGCCCCAGCCCTAGCGGGGGGGCCTACGAGCAGTACTTC
TRBV24-1	NA	NA	TRBJ1-5	CATSLSNQPQHF	TGTGCCACCAGTTTAAGCAATCAGCCCCAGCATTTT
TRBV19	NA	NA	TRBJ1-2	CASSIEAGNYGYTF	TGTGCCAGTAGTATAGAGGCAGGGAACTATGGCTACACCTTC
TRBV27	NA	TRBD1	TRBJ1-2	CASSLSGTGEWYGYTF	TGTGCCAGCAGTTTATCCGGGACAGGGGAATGGTATGGCTACACCTTC
TRBV9	NA	TRBD2	TRBJ2-7	CASSVDGRPGEQYF	TGTGCCAGCAGCGTAGACGGGAGGCCCGGAGAGCAGTACTTC
TRBV28	NA	TRBD1	TRBJ1-1	CASSTRQGFLEAFF	TGTGCCAGCAGTACCCGACAGGGCTTCTTGGAAGCTTTCTTT
TRBV19	NA	NA	TRBJ1-3	CASSKGGFSGNTIYF	TGTGCCAGTAGTAAGGGGGGTTTCTCTGGAAACACCATATATTTT
TRBV19	few	NA	TRBJ1-5	CASSIGLIGRNSNQPQHF	TGTGCCAGTAGTATAGGATTAATTGGACGAAATAGCAATCAGCCCCAGCATTTT
TRBV5-6	NA	TRBD2	TRBJ2-5	CASSLALLAGGPYWTQYF	TGTGCCAGCAGCTTAGCTTTACTAGCGGGAGGCCCATATTGGACCCAGTACTTC
TRBV5-1	NA	NA	TRBJ2-5	CASSLEGSVETQYF	TGCGCCAGCAGCTTGGAGGGTAGCGTGGAGACCCAGTACTTC